Listed below are T cell receptor beta chains from one sample, sequenced in a study of PD-1 blockade in classical Hodgkin lymphoma. The table came from immunoSEQ multiplex PCR; TCRdb's copy has only in-frame clones and leaves some out. Of about 100,000 clones listed, roughly 89% were seen once; the top ten hold 5% to 7.5%. The specimen was peripheral blood mononuclear cells (PBMCs), collected before the second cycle of nivolumab. All receptors come from a human donor with classical Hodgkin lymphoma. CDR3s include the opening cysteine and the closing phenylalanine or tryptophan. The D gene is left open where the match is weak. Clone size, where shown, is once, few, many, or a class for clones that have expanded.

len,j_gene,d_gene,v_gene,abundance,CDR3aa,CDR3nt
16,TRBJ2-5,NA,TRBV21-1,NA,CASSKRDRAPVSTQYF,TGTGCCAGCAGCAAAAGGGACAGGGCGCCTGTGTCGACCCAGTACTTC
14,TRBJ1-3,NA,TRBV9,NA,CASSVQNSGNTIYF,TGTGCCAGCAGCGTACAGAATTCTGGAAACACCATATATTTT
12,TRBJ2-2,NA,TRBV6-7,NA,CASRGEIGELFF,TGTGCCAGCAGGGGGGAGATCGGGGAGCTGTTTTTT
12,TRBJ2-7,NA,TRBV9,NA,CASSLDGYEQYF,TGTGCCAGCAGCCTCGACGGCTACGAGCAGTACTTC
15,TRBJ1-3,TRBD1,TRBV7-9,NA,CASSSNRGSGNTIYF,TGTGCCAGCAGCTCCAACAGGGGTTCTGGAAACACCATATATTTT
13,TRBJ1-1,NA,TRBV5-1,NA,CASSLGQVNEAFF,TGCGCCAGCAGCTTGGGACAGGTGAATGAAGCTTTCTTT
16,TRBJ2-7,NA,TRBV18,NA,CASSPTSGRNSYEQYF,TGTGCCAGCTCACCTACCTCGGGACGGAACTCCTACGAGCAGTACTTC
13,TRBJ2-7,TRBD1,TRBV27,once,CASRLGQSYEQYF,TGTGCCAGCAGACTGGGACAGTCCTACGAGCAGTACTTC
17,TRBJ2-3,NA,TRBV9,NA,CASSVSPVRGYGDTQYF,TGTGCCAGCAGCGTAAGTCCGGTTAGGGGGTATGGAGATACGCAGTATTTT
18,TRBJ2-2,NA,TRBV7-9,NA,CASSLTFGRGADTGELFF,TGTGCCAGCAGCTTAACCTTCGGTCGGGGGGCGGACACCGGGGAGCTGTTTTTT
16,TRBJ2-7,TRBD2,TRBV6-6,NA,CASFGDSGANSYEQYF,TGTGCCAGCTTTGGGGATAGCGGGGCAAACTCCTACGAGCAGTACTTC
15,TRBJ1-1,NA,TRBV19,once,CASSAQGGLNTEAFF,TGTGCCAGTAGTGCTCAGGGAGGGTTGAACACTGAAGCTTTCTTT
15,TRBJ2-1,TRBD1,TRBV18,NA,CASSPGQGLYNEQFF,TGTGCCAGCTCCCCGGGACAGGGGTTATACAATGAGCAGTTCTTC
14,TRBJ1-1,NA,TRBV16,NA,CASSQSGGTSEAFF,TGTGCCAGCAGCCAATCGGGGGGCACCAGTGAAGCTTTCTTT
12,TRBJ2-7,TRBD1,TRBV5-5,NA,CASSIQGYEQYF,TGTGCCAGCAGCATACAGGGGTACGAGCAGTACTTC
13,TRBJ2-5,NA,TRBV29-1,NA,CSVEPGGPETQYF,TGCAGCGTTGAACCCGGGGGCCCAGAGACCCAGTACTTC
17,TRBJ1-1,NA,TRBV7-9,NA,CASSLFDRIPGKTEAFF,TGTGCCAGCAGCTTATTCGACCGCATTCCAGGGAAAACTGAAGCTTTCTTT
15,TRBJ1-1,NA,TRBV5-8,NA,CASSLQGRYNTEAFF,TGTGCCAGCAGCTTGCAGGGGCGTTATAACACTGAAGCTTTCTTT
16,TRBJ2-5,TRBD2,TRBV7-2,NA,CASSLDQRGRVETQYF,TGTGCCAGCAGCTTAGACCAGCGGGGGAGGGTCGAGACCCAGTACTTC
16,TRBJ1-5,TRBD1,TRBV19,NA,CASSTRSQGAGQPQHF,TGTGCCAGTAGTACCCGTTCCCAGGGGGCTGGGCAGCCCCAGCATTTT
15,TRBJ1-2,NA,TRBV4-3,NA,CASSQDAGVGYGYTF,TGCGCCAGCAGCCAAGATGCCGGGGTAGGCTATGGCTACACCTTC
16,TRBJ2-7,NA,TRBV21-1,NA,CASSKDRGGTLDEQYF,TGTGCCAGCAGCAAAGATCGCGGGGGGACCCTAGACGAGCAGTACTTC
15,TRBJ2-6,NA,TRBV19,NA,CASSIGGAGANVLTF,TGTGCCAGTAGTATAGGAGGAGCTGGGGCCAACGTCCTGACTTTC
19,TRBJ2-1,TRBD1,TRBV7-8,NA,CASIRWGSQGQGRYNEQFF,TGTGCCAGCATCCGCTGGGGGAGTCAGGGACAGGGGAGGTACAATGAGCAGTTCTTC
17,TRBJ2-3,TRBD2,TRBV28,once,CASRPGTSGVRTDTQYF,TGTGCCAGCAGACCCGGGACTAGCGGGGTCCGCACAGATACGCAGTATTTT
16,TRBJ2-1,NA,TRBV10-3,NA,CAISDGPPSSYNEQFF,TGTGCCATCAGTGATGGGCCACCGAGCTCCTACAATGAGCAGTTCTTC
15,TRBJ2-1,NA,TRBV2,NA,CASTAGTSSYNEQFF,TGTGCCAGCACGGCGGGGACGAGCTCCTACAATGAGCAGTTCTTC
11,TRBJ2-4,NA,TRBV6-1,NA,CASSDPDIQYF,TGTGCCAGCAGTGACCCGGACATTCAGTACTTC
13,TRBJ2-3,NA,TRBV5-1,NA,CASSLGDADTQYF,TGCGCCAGCAGCTTGGGGGATGCGGATACGCAGTATTTT
16,TRBJ1-1,NA,TRBV18,NA,CASSPPGVGRGTEAFF,TGTGCCAGCTCACCCCCGGGGGTCGGCAGGGGCACTGAAGCTTTCTTT
14,TRBJ1-1,TRBD1,TRBV7-9,NA,CASIQGQGYTEAFF,TGTGCCAGCATCCAGGGACAGGGTTACACTGAAGCTTTCTTT
13,TRBJ1-1,NA,TRBV9,NA,CASSVSGGTEAFF,TGTGCCAGCAGCGTATCCGGTGGCACTGAAGCTTTCTTT
13,TRBJ1-2,TRBD1,TRBV6-6,NA,CASSPTGKPPYTF,TGTGCCAGCAGCCCGACAGGGAAGCCGCCCTACACCTTC
13,TRBJ2-2,NA,TRBV15,NA,CATSSSGLGELFF,TGTGCCACCAGCAGTTCGGGCCTCGGGGAGCTGTTTTTT
17,TRBJ1-6,TRBD1,TRBV10-2,NA,CASSPGGMSSYNSPLHF,TGCGCCAGCAGTCCAGGGGGCATGAGCTCCTATAATTCACCCCTCCACTTT